The entry below describes one TCR beta chain. Its antigen is currently unknown. This sample includes further DNA sequences coding for the same CDR3. Vbeta (60) and Jbeta (13) primers were used in the PCR. Measured with immunoSEQ multiplex PCR; TCRdb has only the in-frame clones, and not every one. The sample lists some 180,000 clones; 77% were seen once. This record comes from a study of cytomegalovirus exposure and HLA in healthy donors. Regarding the study as a whole: Researchers had no immune exposure information except CMV serostatus available.

The sequencing input was PBMCs. This TCR was recovered from a young man in good health and CMV-seronegative.

The DNA for the CDR3 is TGTGCCAGCAGCCTCTTACAGGGTGCCTCCGGAAACACCATATATTTT. Translating gives CASSLLQGASGNTIYF. The chain links TRBV4-2 to TRBJ1-3, with D perhaps TRBD1 (6 bases). Germline V gene sequence: CDR1 LGHNA, CDR2 YNFKEQ. The length of the CDR3 is 16 residues. V lost 4 bases, J lost 4 bases, and 17 bases lay in between.